Presented here are 20 T cell receptor beta chains from one specimen sequenced in a study of blood T cell repertoires in COVID-19. The data were produced by immunoSEQ multiplex PCR, yet TCRdb's version contains in-frame clones alone and is incomplete. Among about 130,000 clones listed, about 78% were seen once. Sequencing used peripheral blood. The receptors were gathered from a man aged 55 to 70 who had recovered from COVID-19.

The chain carries TRBV30 and TRBJ2-5; D remains ambiguous. Trimming took 0 bases from V and 4 from J, leaving 3 bases between them. Germline V gene data show CDR1 as GTSNPN and CDR2 as SVGIG (reference sequence). This CDR3 is built from 11 residues. The CDR3 DNA follows: TGTGCCTGGAGTGTACTAGAGACCCAGTACTTC. This sequence encodes CAWSVLETQYF. Supplemented by reference TRBV30 and TRBJ2-5, the full variable domain reads SQTIHQWPATLVQPVGSPLSLECTVEGTSNPNLYWYRQAAGRGLQLLFYSVGIGQISSEVPQNLSASRPQDRQFILSSKKLLLSDSGFYLCAWSVLETQYFGPGTRLLVL.

This CDR3 reads CASSPGTSGRAVNTQYF. The CDR3 region has the DNA TGTGCCAGCAGCCCAGGGACTAGCGGGAGGGCCGTGAATACGCAGTATTTT. The V gene is TRBV5-6, the J gene TRBJ2-3, with TRBD2 matching over 16 bases. J was trimmed by 7 bases and V by 4 bases; bases with no gene match: 9. The CDR3 consists of 17 residues. Per germline, CDR1 SGHDT and CDR2 YYEEEE.

This chain uses TRBV7-2 with TRBJ1-6; D ambiguous. This CDR3 has 13 amino acids. From germline, CDR1 is SGHTA and CDR2 FQGNSA. V was cut by 6 bases and J by 5 bases, with 8 bases left in between. This chain's CDR3 is CASRDGNNSPLHF. The CDR3 DNA reads TGTGCCAGCAGGGACGGGAATAATTCACCCCTCCACTTT.

This clone was found many times. CDR3 residues: CASTRRDEQYF. The CDR3 DNA sequence: TGTGCCAGCACCCGCCGGGACGAGCAGTACTTC. V gene TRBV6-5 combines with J gene TRBJ2-7; D gene uncertain. The CDR3 consists of 11 residues. The ends were cut back, 7 bases at V and 5 bases at J, with 9 bases in the middle. Germline loops: CDR1 MNHEY, CDR2 SVGAGI.

The V gene is TRBV9, the J gene TRBJ2-7; a weak D match, TRBD1 (6 bases). Germline-derived CDR1 and CDR2 are SGDLS and YYNGEE. The ends were cut back, 4 bases at V and 6 bases at J, with 20 bases in the middle. This CDR3 has 15 residues. CDR3 sequence: CASSLSPGHLAEQYF. Here the CDR3 DNA reads TGTGCCAGCAGCCTCTCCCCGGGACACCTCGCCGAGCAGTACTTC.

The chain combines TRBV7-2 with TRBJ1-5; D is perhaps TRBD1 (5 bases). CDR3 length: 14 amino acids. V gave up 4 bases and J gave up 5 bases, with 12 bases separating them. Germline assignment: CDR1 SGHTA and CDR2 FQGNSA. In DNA form, the CDR3 reads TGTGCCAGCAGCTGGACGGGAGGGGATCAGCCCCAGCATTTT. It specifies CASSWTGGDQPQHF.

CDR3 in DNA: TGTGCCAGCAGTCCCCCGGGACAGGGGGCTGGCGGCTACACCTTC. Residues: CASSPPGQGAGGYTF. V and J are TRBV25-1 and TRBJ1-2, with 12 bases fitting TRBD1. The trim removed 5 bases at V and 8 bases at J, leaving 9 bases unmatched. The germline gives CDR1 MGHDK, CDR2 SYGVNS. The CDR3 extends over 15 amino acids.

This sequence joins TRBV21-1 and TRBJ2-7; the table's D call, TRBD2, has no DNA check behind it. TRBV21-1 is annotated as a pseudogene. The CDR3 has 16 residues. CDR3 sequence reads: CASSKALSGSSYEQYF. The DNA of the CDR3 is TGTGCCAGCAGCAAAGCGCTTTCTGGGAGCTCCTACGAGCAGTACTTC.

V usage is TRBV30 and J usage is TRBJ2-5, with 10 bases identical to TRBD1. The CDR3 contains 13 residues. V gave up 5 bases and J gave up 5 bases; unmatched junction bases: 5. CDR1 GTSNPN and CDR2 SVGIG come from the germline V gene (reference sequence). The CDR3 is CAWRTGGVETQYF. CDR3 nucleotides: TGTGCCTGGCGGACAGGGGGGGTGGAGACCCAGTACTTC.

The rearrangement uses TRBV30 and TRBJ1-5, with 7 bases fitting TRBD1. The CDR3 has 13 residues. V lost 5 bases to trimming and J lost 1 base; unmatched junction nucleotides: 2. Germline assignment: CDR1 GTSNPN and CDR2 SVGIG (reference sequence). CDR3 residues: CAWGRGSNQPQHF. In nucleotides, the CDR3 is TGTGCCTGGGGCAGGGGGAGCAATCAGCCCCAGCATTTT.

V is TRBV14 and J is TRBJ2-7; the D gene is possibly TRBD2 (6 bases). CDR1 and CDR2 (germline): SGHDN, FVKESK. The germline V and J ends were trimmed by 6 bases and 6 bases, with 15 bases remaining between them. This CDR3 is 13 amino acids long. CDR3 sequence (DNA): TGTGCCAGCAGAAAAGGGTTGGGGGGCGAGCAGTACTTC. This gives the protein CASRKGLGGEQYF.

This chain connects TRBV28 to TRBJ2-5; 9 nucleotides agree with TRBD2. CDR1 is MDHEN, CDR2 SYDVKM, per germline. V lost 5 bases to trimming and J lost 5 bases; unmatched junction nucleotides: 12. This CDR3 region has 16 residues. The CDR3 region is CASSPPQREAGETQYF. CDR3 bases: TGTGCCAGCAGTCCCCCCCAGCGGGAGGCAGGCGAGACCCAGTACTTC.

This chain uses TRBV7-6 with TRBJ2-7, with 9 bases matching TRBD1. The germline V gene has CDR1 SGHVS and CDR2 FNYEAQ. There are 16 residues in the CDR3. The V segment lost 1 base and the J segment 4 bases; nucleotides outside the gene matches: 8. The CDR3 spells CASSLVDPGQGYEQYF. The DNA of the CDR3 is TGTGCCAGCAGCTTAGTAGACCCGGGACAGGGATACGAGCAGTACTTC.

The table lists this clone with a few counts. V gene TRBV7-8 combines with J gene TRBJ2-7, with D possibly being TRBD2 (5 bases). Trimming took 0 bases from V and 6 from J, leaving 6 bases between them. This CDR3 contains 12 residues. In germline, CDR1 is SGHVS, CDR2 FQNEAQ. Here the CDR3 DNA reads TGTGCCAGCAGCTTAGCCGCGGGCGAGCAGTACTTC. Translation: CASSLAAGEQYF.

The rearrangement uses TRBV5-1 and TRBJ2-1, with D perhaps matching TRBD1 (5 bases). Per germline, CDR1 SGHRS and CDR2 YFSETQ. Trimming pared 4 bases from V and 0 bases from J, leaving 14 bases between. This CDR3 has 16 residues. CDR3 sequence (DNA): TGCGCCAGCAGCCCTCATTGGGGCAGCTCCTACAATGAGCAGTTCTTC. This codes for CASSPHWGSSYNEQFF.

The chain employs TRBV5-1 and TRBJ2-7; no reliable D call. V lost 0 bases and J 0 bases, leaving 22 bases between the germline ends. This CDR3 contains 19 residues. CDR1 SGHRS and CDR2 YFSETQ come from the germline V gene. CDR3 DNA sequence: TGCGCCAGCAGCTTGGCCCTTTATCCGACACCCCAAGCCTCCTACGAGCAGTACTTC. Its translation: CASSLALYPTPQASYEQYF.

As concerns this clone: Other DNA sequences in this specimen translate into the identical CDR3. This chain connects TRBV7-2 to TRBJ2-1; possibly TRBD2 for D (6 bases). V shed 5 bases and J shed 1 base, with 12 bases lying between them. Germline loops: CDR1 SGHTA, CDR2 FQGNSA. The CDR3 contains 15 residues. DNA of the CDR3: TGTGCCAGCAGCCTCTTGGCGGGGTCCTACAATGAGCAGTTCTTC. Its protein is CASSLLAGSYNEQFF.

The V and J genes are TRBV25-1 and TRBJ2-7; 11 bases match TRBD2. The germline V gene has CDR1 MGHDK and CDR2 SYGVNS. The CDR3 has 15 amino acids. Trimming removed 4 bases from V and 0 bases from J; junction bases left unmatched: 2. CDR3 loop: CASSGGLAVSYEQYF. The CDR3 nucleotides read TGTGCCAGCAGTGGGGGACTAGCGGTCTCCTACGAGCAGTACTTC.

The chain employs TRBV6-6 and TRBJ1-2, with 7 bases matching TRBD1. Germline values: CDR1 MNHNY, CDR2 SVGAGI (reference sequence). The CDR3 totals 13 residues. The V gene end was trimmed by 5 bases and the J gene end by 3 bases; junction bases not matched to a gene: 3. The CDR3 spells CASSSTGDYGYTF. In DNA form, the CDR3 reads TGTGCCAGCAGTAGTACAGGGGACTATGGCTACACCTTC.

The rearrangement joins TRBV7-8 to TRBJ1-1; tentatively, D is TRBD1 (5 bases). Between the trimmed V and J ends, which lost 6 bases and 5 bases, there was a span of 16 bases. This CDR3 spans 14 amino acids. The germline gives CDR1 SGHVS, CDR2 FQNEAQ. The CDR3 region is CASSPQQGATEAFF. The CDR3 nucleotides are TGTGCCAGCAGTCCCCAGCAGGGTGCAACTGAAGCTTTCTTT.